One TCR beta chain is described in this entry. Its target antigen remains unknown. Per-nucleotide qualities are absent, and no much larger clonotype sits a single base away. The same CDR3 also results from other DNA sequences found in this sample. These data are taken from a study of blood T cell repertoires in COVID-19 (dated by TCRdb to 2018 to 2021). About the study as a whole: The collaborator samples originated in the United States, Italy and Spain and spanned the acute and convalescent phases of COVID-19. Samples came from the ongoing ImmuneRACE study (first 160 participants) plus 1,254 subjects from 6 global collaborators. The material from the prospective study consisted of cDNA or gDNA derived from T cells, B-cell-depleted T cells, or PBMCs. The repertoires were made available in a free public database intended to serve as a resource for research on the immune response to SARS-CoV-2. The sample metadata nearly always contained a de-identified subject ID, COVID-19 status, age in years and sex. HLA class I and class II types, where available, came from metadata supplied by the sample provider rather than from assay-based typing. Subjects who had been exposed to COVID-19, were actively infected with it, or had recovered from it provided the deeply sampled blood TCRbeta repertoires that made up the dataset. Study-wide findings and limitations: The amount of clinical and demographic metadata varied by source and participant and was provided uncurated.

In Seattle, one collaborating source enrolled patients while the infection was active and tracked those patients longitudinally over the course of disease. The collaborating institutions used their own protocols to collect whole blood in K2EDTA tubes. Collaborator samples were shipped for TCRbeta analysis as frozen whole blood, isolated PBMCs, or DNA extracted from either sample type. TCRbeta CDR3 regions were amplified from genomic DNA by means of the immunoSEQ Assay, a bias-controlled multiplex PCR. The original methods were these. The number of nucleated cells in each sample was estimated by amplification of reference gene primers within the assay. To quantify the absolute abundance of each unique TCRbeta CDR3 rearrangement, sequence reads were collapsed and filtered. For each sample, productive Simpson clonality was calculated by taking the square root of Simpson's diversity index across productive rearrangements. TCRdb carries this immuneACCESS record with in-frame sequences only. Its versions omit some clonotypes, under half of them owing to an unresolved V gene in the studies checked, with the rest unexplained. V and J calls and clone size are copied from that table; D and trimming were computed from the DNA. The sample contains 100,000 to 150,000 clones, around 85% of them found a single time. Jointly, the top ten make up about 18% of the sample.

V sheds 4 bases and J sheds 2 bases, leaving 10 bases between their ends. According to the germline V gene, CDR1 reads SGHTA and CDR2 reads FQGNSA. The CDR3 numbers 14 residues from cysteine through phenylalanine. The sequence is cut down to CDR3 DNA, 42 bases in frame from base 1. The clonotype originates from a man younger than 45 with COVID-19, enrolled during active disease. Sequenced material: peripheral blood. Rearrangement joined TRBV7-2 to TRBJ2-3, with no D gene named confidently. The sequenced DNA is TGTGCCAGCAGCTCCCGAGTCCTCACAGATACGCAGTATTTT. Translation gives CASSSRVLTDTQYF.